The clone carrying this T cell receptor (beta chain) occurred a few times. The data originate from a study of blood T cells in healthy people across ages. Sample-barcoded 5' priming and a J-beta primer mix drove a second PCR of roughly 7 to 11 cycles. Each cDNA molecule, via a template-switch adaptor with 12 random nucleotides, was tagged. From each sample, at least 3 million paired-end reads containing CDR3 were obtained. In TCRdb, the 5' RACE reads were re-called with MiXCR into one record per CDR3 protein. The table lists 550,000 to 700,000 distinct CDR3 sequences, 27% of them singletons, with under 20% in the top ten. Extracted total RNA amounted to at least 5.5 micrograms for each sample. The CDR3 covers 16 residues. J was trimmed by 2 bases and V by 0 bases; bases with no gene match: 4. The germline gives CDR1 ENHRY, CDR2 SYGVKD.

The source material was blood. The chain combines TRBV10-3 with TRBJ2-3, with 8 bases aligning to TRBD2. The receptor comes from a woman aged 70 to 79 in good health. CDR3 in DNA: TGTGCCATCAGTGAGTCGAACGGGGGGGACACAGATACGCAGTATTTT. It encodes CAISESNGGDTDTQYF.